The 13 T cell receptor beta chains below were found in one sample sequenced in a study of CXCR3-negative and CXCR3-positive naive CD8 T cells. Points from the study as a whole: More hydrophobic TRB CDR3s occurred in CXCR3-positive than in CXCR3-negative naive cells.

These receptors have no known antigen. All TRB cDNA libraries came from 5' RACE performed with UMI labels. TCRdb reprocessed the 5' RACE reads and keeps a single row for each CDR3 protein, giving no DNA. Across 49,000 or so distinct CDR3 sequences, the top ten clones capture around 0.58% of the sample. Specimen: naive CXCR3+ CD8+ T cells from blood. Specified subset: CD45RO-CCR7+CD27+CD95- naive CD8+ T cells expressing CXCR3 (TNR3+). These TCRs come from a human donor in good health. Some clones in this sample may be carry-over from other donors' samples.

CDR3 residues: CASSLSSWAGNEQFF. This chain joins TRBV28 and TRBJ2-1; absent DNA, TCRdb's TRBD2 call cannot be checked. Looked up from germline, CDR1 is MDHEN and CDR2 is SYDVKM. The CDR3 has 15 residues.

This chain connects TRBV7-2 to TRBJ1-1. CDR3 size: 13 residues. CDR1 SGHTA and CDR2 FQGNSA come from the germline V gene. CDR3 amino acids: CASSLGSERRAFF.

The rearrangement joins TRBV5-1 to TRBJ1-1; TCRdb gives TRBD1 as the D gene, but with no DNA this cannot be confirmed. Per the germline V gene, CDR1 is SGHRS and CDR2 is YFSETQ. The CDR3 sequence is 16 residues long. The CDR3 is CASTPGAAHRGSEAFF.

The chain combines TRBV28 with TRBJ1-2; TCRdb reports TRBD1, a call that lacks DNA to check it against. The CDR3 is 13 amino acids. Per the germline V gene, CDR1 is MDHEN and CDR2 is SYDVKM. CDR3 region: CASSSLDGYGYTF.

V gene TRBV7-3 combines with J gene TRBJ2-7. This CDR3 has 14 amino acids. Germline V gene sequence: CDR1 SGHTA, CDR2 FQGTGA. The CDR3 here is CASSQLDGPYEQYF.

The chain has TRBV4-3 and TRBJ2-7; as DNA is missing, the TRBD1 call by TCRdb cannot be tested. This CDR3 region has 13 residues. Germline V gene sequence: CDR1 LGHNA, CDR2 YSLEER. The CDR3 here is CASSQLREYEQYF.

The chain employs TRBV29-1 and TRBJ2-3; TCRdb returns TRBD1, unconfirmable since there is no DNA. The CDR3 length is 12 residues. Germline-derived CDR1 and CDR2 are SQVTM and ANQGSEA. Here the CDR3 reads CSGDPGTDTQYF.

The chain employs TRBV11-3 and TRBJ2-3; as DNA is missing, the TRBD1 call by TCRdb cannot be tested. The CDR3 has 16 residues. From germline, CDR1 is SGHNT and CDR2 YENEEA. CDR3 region: CASSLAFGGVYDTQYF.

The V call is TRBV9, the J call TRBJ1-5; the D call from TCRdb, TRBD1, cannot be confirmed without DNA. Germline CDR1 reads SGDLS; CDR2 reads YYNGEE. The CDR3 spans 14 residues. CDR3 amino acids: CASSGGQGGQPQHF.

CDR3 sequence: CASSLMGVNTEAFF. The chain joins TRBV6-5 to TRBJ1-1; the D call of TRBD1 rests on TCRdb alone, since no DNA is present to check it. CDR1 is MNHEY and CDR2 is SVGAGI in the germline V gene. The CDR3 covers 14 residues.

This sequence joins TRBV6-6 and TRBJ2-1; lacking DNA, the TRBD1 call made by TCRdb goes unchecked. This CDR3 contains 15 residues. Germline V CDR1 and CDR2: MNHNY, SVGAGI (reference sequence). The CDR3 spells CATQGGVSSYSEQFF.

The chain carries TRBV20-1 and TRBJ2-7; no DNA is available, so the TRBD1 call from TCRdb remains unchecked. This CDR3 has 15 amino acids. The germline V gene encodes CDR1 DFQATT and CDR2 SNEGSKA (reference sequence). The CDR3 protein is CSALGQGPGSYEQYF.

V usage is TRBV10-3 and J usage is TRBJ2-7; TCRdb lists TRBD2, though no DNA is available to test this call. This CDR3 contains 13 residues. CDR1 is ENHRY, CDR2 SYGVKD, per germline. The CDR3 reads CAILDSSSYEQYF.